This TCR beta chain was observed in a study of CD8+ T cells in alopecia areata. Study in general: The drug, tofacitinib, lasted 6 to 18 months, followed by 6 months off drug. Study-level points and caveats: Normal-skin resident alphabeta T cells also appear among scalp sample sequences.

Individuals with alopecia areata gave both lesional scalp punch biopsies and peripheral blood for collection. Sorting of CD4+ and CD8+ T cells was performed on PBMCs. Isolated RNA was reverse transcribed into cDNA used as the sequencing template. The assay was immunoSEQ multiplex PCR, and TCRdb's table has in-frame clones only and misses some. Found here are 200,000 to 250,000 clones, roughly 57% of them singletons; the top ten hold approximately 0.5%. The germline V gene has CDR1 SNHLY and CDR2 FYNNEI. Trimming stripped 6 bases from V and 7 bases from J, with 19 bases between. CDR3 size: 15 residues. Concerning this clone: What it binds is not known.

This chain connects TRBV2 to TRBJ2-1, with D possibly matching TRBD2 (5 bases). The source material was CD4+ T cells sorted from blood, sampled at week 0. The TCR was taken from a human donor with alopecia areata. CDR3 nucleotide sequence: TGTGCCAGCAGCCCGGAAGCAACACGGGAAAATGAGCAGTTCTTC. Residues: CASSPEATRENEQFF. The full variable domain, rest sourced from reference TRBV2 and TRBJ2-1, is EPEVTQTPSHQVTQMGQEVILRCVPISNHLYFYWYRQILGQKVEFLVSFYNNEISEKSEIFDDQFSVERPDGSNFTLKIRSTKLEDSAMYFCASSPEATRENEQFFGPGTRLTVL.